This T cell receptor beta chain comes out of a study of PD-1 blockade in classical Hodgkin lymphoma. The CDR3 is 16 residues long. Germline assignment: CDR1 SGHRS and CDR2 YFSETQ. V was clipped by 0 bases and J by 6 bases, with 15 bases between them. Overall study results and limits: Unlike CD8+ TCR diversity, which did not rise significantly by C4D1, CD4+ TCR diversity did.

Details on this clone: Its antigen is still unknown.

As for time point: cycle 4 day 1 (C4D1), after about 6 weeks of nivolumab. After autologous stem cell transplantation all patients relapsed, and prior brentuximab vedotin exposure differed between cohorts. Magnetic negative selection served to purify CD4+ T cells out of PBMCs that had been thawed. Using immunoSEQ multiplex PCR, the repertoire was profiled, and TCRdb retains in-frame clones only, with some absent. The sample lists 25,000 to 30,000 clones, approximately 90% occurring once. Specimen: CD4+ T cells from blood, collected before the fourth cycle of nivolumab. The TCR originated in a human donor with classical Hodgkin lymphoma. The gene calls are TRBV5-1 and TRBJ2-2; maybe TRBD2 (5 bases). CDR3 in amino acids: CASSLVRPTRAGELFF. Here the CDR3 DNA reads TGCGCCAGCAGCTTGGTTCGGCCGACGAGGGCCGGGGAGCTGTTTTTT.